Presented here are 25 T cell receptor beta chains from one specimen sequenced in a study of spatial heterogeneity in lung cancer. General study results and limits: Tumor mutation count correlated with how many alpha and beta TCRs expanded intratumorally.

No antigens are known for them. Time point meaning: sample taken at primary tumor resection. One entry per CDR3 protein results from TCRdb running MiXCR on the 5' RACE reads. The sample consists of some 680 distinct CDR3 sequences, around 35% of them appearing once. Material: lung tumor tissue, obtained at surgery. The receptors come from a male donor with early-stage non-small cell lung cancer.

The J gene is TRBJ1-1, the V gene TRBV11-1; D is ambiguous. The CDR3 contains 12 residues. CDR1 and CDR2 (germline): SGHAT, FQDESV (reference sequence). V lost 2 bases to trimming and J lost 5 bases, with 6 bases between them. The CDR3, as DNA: TGTGCCAGCAGCTTATTTCGGACTGAAGCTTTCTTT. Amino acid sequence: CASSLFRTEAFF.

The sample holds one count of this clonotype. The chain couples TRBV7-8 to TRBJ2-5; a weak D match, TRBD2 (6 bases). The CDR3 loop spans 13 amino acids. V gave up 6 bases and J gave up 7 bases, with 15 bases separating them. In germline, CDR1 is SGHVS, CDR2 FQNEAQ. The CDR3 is CASRVGGESTQYF. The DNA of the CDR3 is TGTGCCAGCAGAGTGGGCGGGGAATCGACCCAGTACTTC.

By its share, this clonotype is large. CDR3 region: CASSLGLLAGGGEQFF. CDR3 DNA sequence: TGTGCCAGCAGCTTGGGTTTACTAGCGGGAGGAGGGGAGCAGTTCTTC. The rearrangement joins TRBV11-2 to TRBJ2-1; 12 bases line up with TRBD2. CDR3 length: 16 amino acids. The germline CDR1 and CDR2 sequences are SGHAT and FQNNGV. V lost 3 bases and J lost 10; bases outside the gene matches: 10.

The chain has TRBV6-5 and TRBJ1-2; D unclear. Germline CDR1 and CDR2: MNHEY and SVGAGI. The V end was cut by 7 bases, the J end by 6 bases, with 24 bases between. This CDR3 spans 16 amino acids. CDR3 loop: CASMVRYGMVFDGYTF. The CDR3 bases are TGTGCCAGCATGGTCCGGTACGGGATGGTTTTCGATGGCTACACCTTC.

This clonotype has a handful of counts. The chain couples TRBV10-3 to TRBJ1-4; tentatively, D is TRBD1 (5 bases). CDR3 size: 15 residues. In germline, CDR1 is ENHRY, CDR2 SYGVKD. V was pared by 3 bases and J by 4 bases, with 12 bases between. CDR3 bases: TGTGCCATCAGTGATGTCGGGGCCTTTAATGAAAAACTGTTTTTT. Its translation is CAISDVGAFNEKLFF.

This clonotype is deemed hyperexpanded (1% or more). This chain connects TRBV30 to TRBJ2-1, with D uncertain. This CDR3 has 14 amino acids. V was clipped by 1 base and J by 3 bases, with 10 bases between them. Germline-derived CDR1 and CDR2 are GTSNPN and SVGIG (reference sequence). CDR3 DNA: TGTGCCTGGAGTGATCAGGCGAACTACAATGAGCAGTTCTTC. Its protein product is CAWSDQANYNEQFF. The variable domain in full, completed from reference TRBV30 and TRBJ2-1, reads SQTIHQWPATLVQPVGSPLSLECTVEGTSNPNLYWYRQAAGRGLQLLFYSVGIGQISSEVPQNLSASRPQDRQFILSSKKLLLSDSGFYLCAWSDQANYNEQFFGPGTRLTVL.

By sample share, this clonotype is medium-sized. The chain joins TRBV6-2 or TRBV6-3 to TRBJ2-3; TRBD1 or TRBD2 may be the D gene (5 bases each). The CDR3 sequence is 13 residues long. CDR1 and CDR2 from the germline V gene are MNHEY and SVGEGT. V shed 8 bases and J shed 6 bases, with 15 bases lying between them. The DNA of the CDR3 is TGTGCCAGCGAGGGGCCCCCTGGGGATACGCAGTATTTT. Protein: CASEGPPGDTQYF.

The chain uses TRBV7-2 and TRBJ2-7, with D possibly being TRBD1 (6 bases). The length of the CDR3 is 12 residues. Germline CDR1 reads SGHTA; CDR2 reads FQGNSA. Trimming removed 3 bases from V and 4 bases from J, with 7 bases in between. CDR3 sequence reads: CASSFQGYEQYF. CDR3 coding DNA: TGTGCCAGCAGCTTTCAGGGGTACGAGCAGTACTTC.

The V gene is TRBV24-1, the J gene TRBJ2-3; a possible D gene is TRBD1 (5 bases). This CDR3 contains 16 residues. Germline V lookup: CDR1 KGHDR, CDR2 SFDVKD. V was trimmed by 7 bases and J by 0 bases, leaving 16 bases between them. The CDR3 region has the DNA TGTGCCACCAGCCCGCCACCCGACAGAAGCACAGATACGCAGTATTTT. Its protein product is CATSPPPDRSTDTQYF.

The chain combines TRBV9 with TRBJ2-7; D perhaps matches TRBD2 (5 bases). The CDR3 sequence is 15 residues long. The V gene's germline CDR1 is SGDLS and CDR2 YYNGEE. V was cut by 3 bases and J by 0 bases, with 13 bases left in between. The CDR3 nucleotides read TGTGCCAGCAGCGAAGGGAGTCACAGCTCCTACGAGCAGTACTTC. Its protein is CASSEGSHSSYEQYF.

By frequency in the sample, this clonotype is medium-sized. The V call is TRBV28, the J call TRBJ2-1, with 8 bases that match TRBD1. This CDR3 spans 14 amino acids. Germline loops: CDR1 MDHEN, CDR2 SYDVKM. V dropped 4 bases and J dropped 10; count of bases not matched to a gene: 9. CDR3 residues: CASSSPGGGGEQFF. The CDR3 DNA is TGTGCCAGCAGTTCTCCAGGGGGCGGTGGGGAGCAGTTCTTC.

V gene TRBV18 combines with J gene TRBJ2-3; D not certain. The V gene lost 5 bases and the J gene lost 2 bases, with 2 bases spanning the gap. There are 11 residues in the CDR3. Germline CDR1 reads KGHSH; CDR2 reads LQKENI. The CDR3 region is CASSDTDTQYF. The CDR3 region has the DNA TGTGCCAGCTCAGACACAGATACGCAGTATTTT. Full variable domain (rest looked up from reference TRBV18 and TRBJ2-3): NAGVMQNPRHLVRRRGQEARLRCSPMKGHSHVYWYRQLPEEGLKFMVYLQKENIIDESGMPKERFSAEFPKEGPSILRIQQVVRGDSAAYFCASSDTDTQYFGPGTRLTVL.

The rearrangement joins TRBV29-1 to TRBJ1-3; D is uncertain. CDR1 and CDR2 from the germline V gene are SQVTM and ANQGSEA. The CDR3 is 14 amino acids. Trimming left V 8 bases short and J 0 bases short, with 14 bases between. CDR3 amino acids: CSYMDESSGNTIYF. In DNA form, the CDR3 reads TGCAGCTACATGGACGAGAGCTCTGGAAACACCATATATTTT. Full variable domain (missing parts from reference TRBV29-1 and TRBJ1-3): SAVISQKPSRDICQRGTSLTIQCQVDSQVTMMFWYRQQPGQSLTLIATANQGSEATYESGFVIDKFPISRPNLTFSTLTVSNMSPEDSSIYLCSYMDESSGNTIYFGEGSWLTVV.

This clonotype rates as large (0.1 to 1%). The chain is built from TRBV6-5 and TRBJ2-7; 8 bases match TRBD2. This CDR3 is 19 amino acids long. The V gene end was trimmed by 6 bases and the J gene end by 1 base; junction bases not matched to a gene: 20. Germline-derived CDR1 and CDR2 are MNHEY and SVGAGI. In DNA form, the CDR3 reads TGTGCCAGCAGCGGCGGGATCCTGGCTAGCGGGTACAGTTCCTACGAGCAGTACTTC. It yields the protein CASSGGILASGYSSYEQYF.

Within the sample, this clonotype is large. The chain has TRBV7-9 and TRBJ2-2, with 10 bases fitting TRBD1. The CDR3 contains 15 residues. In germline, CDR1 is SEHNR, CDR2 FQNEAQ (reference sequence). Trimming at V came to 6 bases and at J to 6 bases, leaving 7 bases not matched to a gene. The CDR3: CASRPPGQGSGELFF. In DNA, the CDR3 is TGTGCCAGCAGACCACCGGGACAGGGGTCCGGGGAGCTGTTTTTT.

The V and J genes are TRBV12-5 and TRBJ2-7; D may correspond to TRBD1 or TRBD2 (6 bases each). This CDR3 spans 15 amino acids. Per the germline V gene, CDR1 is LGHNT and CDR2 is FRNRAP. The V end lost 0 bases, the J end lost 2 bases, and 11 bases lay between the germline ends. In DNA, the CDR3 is TGTGCTAGTGGTTTGGTACGTAGGGGGGCCTACGAGCAGTACTTC. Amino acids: CASGLVRRGAYEQYF.

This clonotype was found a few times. The CDR3 is CASSTLDQPSNQPQHF. Here the CDR3 DNA reads TGTGCCAGTAGTACCCTCGACCAGCCTAGCAATCAGCCCCAGCATTTT. The chain has TRBV19 and TRBJ1-5; D not certain. Germline V gene sequence: CDR1 LNHDA, CDR2 SQIVND (reference sequence). This CDR3 contains 16 residues. Trimming pared 4 bases from V and 0 bases from J, leaving 13 bases between.

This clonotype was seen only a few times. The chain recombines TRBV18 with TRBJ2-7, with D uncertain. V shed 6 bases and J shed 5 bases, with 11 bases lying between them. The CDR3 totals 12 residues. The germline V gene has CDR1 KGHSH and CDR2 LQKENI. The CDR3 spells CASSPSSHEQYF. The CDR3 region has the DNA TGTGCCAGCTCCCCCTCTTCCCACGAGCAGTACTTC.

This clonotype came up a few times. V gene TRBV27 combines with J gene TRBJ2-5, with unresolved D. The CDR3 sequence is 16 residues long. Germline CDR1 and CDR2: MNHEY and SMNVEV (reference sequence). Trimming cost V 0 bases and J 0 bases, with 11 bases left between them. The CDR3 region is CASSLSPLRDQETQYF. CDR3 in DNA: TGTGCCAGCAGTTTATCTCCCTTAAGGGACCAAGAGACCCAGTACTTC.

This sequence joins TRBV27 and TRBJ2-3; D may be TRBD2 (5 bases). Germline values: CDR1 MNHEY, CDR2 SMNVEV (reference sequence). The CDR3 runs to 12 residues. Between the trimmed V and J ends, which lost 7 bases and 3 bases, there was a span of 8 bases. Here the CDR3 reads CASTDWTDTQYF. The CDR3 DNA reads TGTGCCAGCACGGACTGGACAGATACGCAGTATTTT.

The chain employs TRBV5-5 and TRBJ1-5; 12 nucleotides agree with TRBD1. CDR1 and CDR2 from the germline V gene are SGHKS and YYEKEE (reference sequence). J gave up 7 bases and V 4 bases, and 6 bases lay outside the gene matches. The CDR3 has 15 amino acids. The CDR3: CASSQGTGGWQPQHF. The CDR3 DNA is TGTGCCAGCAGCCAGGGGACAGGGGGCTGGCAGCCCCAGCATTTT.

The CDR3 DNA reads TGTGCCACCAGTGACCCCTCCCTGCTACTAGAGACCCAGTACTTC. Its translation: CATSDPSLLLETQYF. The rearrangement joins TRBV24-1 to TRBJ2-5; D unresolved. Trimming took off 4 bases at V and 4 bases at J, with 15 bases between the two ends. CDR1 and CDR2 (germline): KGHDR, SFDVKD. This CDR3 spans 15 amino acids.

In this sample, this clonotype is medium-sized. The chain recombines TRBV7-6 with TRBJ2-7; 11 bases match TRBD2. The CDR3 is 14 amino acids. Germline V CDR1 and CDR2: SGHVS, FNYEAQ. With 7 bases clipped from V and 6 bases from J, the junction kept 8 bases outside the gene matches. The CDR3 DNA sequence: TGTGCCAGCACCGGGACTAGCGGTAATAGCGAGCAGTACTTC. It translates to CASTGTSGNSEQYF.

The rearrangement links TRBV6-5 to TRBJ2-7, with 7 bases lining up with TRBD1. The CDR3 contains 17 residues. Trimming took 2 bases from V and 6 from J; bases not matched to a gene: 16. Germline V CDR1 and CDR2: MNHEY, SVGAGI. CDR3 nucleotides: TGTGCCAGCAGTTACGAACGGACAGGACAGTACCGGGGCGAGCAGTACTTC. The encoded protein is CASSYERTGQYRGEQYF.

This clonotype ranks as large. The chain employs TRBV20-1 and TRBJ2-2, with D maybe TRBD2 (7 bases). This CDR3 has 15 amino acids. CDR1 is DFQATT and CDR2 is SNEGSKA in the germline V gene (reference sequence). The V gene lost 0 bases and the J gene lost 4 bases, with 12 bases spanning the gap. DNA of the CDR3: TGCAGTGCTAGAGATCACGGGGGGCTCACCGGGGAGCTGTTTTTT. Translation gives CSARDHGGLTGELFF.